What follows are 2 T cell receptor beta chains derived from one specimen sequenced in a study of blood T cell repertoires in COVID-19. TCRdb keeps only in-frame clones here, not all; method: immunoSEQ multiplex PCR. The sample lists a few hundred thousand clones; around 85% were seen once. The specimen sequenced was peripheral blood. All receptors come from a human donor with COVID-19, enrolled during active disease. The donor label of this sample is uncertain.

The chain has TRBV10-3 and TRBJ2-1; TRBD2 agrees at 11 bases. Germline V gene lookup returns CDR1 ENHRY and CDR2 SYGVKD. This CDR3 comprises 14 residues. V shed 10 bases, J shed 8 bases, and the junction held 10 bases outside the gene matches. CDR3 residues: CATLAGGRGDEQFF. Written as DNA, the CDR3 is TGTGCCACTCTAGCGGGAGGAAGAGGCGATGAGCAGTTCTTC.

This clone showed up just once. This chain joins TRBV7-3 and TRBJ2-7, with D unresolved. With 2 bases removed from V and 7 bases from J, the gap between germline ends came to 12 bases. Germline CDR1 reads SGHTA; CDR2 reads FQGTGA. The CDR3 is made up of 13 amino acids. The CDR3 DNA reads TGTGCCAGCAGCTTAGAGGTCCCCCAAGAGCAGTACTTC. Translation gives CASSLEVPQEQYF.